This T cell receptor beta chain was identified during a study of CXCR3-negative and CXCR3-positive naive CD8 T cells. A remark on this clonotype: Its antigen is still unknown.

There are 15 residues in the CDR3. With UMI labels, 5' RACE was used to prepare the TRB cDNA libraries. TCRdb reanalyzed the 5' RACE reads and collapses them to one entry per CDR3 protein, without DNA. The clone table shows about 56,000 distinct CDR3 sequences, with the ten largest holding 20% to 25%. Findings and caveats of the study: Naive subsets showed comparable surface CD5, and TCR interaction strength was also inferred from TRB CDR3 physicochemistry. Memory CD8+ T cell repertoires were far less diverse than both naive subsets.

Sequencing input: memory CD8+ T cells from blood. This chain connects TRBV12-3 or TRBV12-4 to TRBJ2-3; TCRdb's assignment of TRBD1 cannot be checked, as there is no DNA. The TCR comes from a human donor in good health. Some clones in this sample may be carry-over from other donors' samples. The CDR3 region is CASNFPGRPTDTQYF.